The 5 T cell receptor beta chains listed next were all sequenced from one sample in a study of OX40 agonist ivuxolimab in advanced cancers. Sequencing used immunoSEQ multiplex PCR; TCRdb keeps in-frame clones, though not all of them. The sample includes about 64,000 clones, 87% of them seen just once. The sequencing used CD4+ or CD8+ T cells sorted from blood, collected in a trial of the OX40 agonist ivuxolimab. The receptors originated from an adult with an advanced solid tumor such as melanoma, head and neck, liver or kidney cancer.

This chain uses TRBV6-5 with TRBJ2-5; no reliable D call. The V gene's germline CDR1 is MNHEY and CDR2 SVGAGI. V lost 2 bases and J 5 bases, leaving 3 bases between the germline ends. CDR3 length: 11 amino acids. CDR3 nucleotide sequence: TGTGCCAGCAGTTACGGTGAGACCCAGTACTTC. It translates to CASSYGETQYF.

This clone was seen just once. V and J are TRBV5-1 and TRBJ2-5; D gene uncertain. The J call may be mistaken, given a closer DNA end match to TRBJ2-7. The CDR3 runs 11 residues. Germline assignment: CDR1 SGHRS and CDR2 YFSETQ. The CDR3 loop reads CASSQDYEQYF. CDR3 coding DNA: TGCGCCAGCAGCCAGGACTACGAGCAGTACTTC.

This chain links TRBV30 with TRBJ2-7; D is undetermined. This CDR3 contains 14 residues. The V end was cut by 2 bases, the J end by 2 bases, with 13 bases between. Germline values: CDR1 GTSNPN, CDR2 SVGIG (reference sequence). This CDR3 is CAWSKWADAYEQYF. The CDR3 bases are TGTGCCTGGAGTAAATGGGCAGATGCCTACGAGCAGTACTTC.

This clone has more than one count but fewer than ten. The rearrangement joins TRBV30 to TRBJ1-1, with D possibly being TRBD1 (5 bases). V shed 7 bases and J shed 7 bases, with 10 bases lying between them. The CDR3 is made up of 10 amino acids. Germline values: CDR1 GTSNPN, CDR2 SVGIG (reference sequence). The CDR3 DNA is TGTGCCTTAGGGACGGTTGAAGCTTTCTTT. Its protein product is CALGTVEAFF.

The chain joins TRBV4-1 to TRBJ2-3; TRBD2 is a possible D gene (6 bases). CDR3 length: 16 residues. Germline V CDR1 and CDR2: MGHRA, YSYEKL. V dropped 0 bases and J dropped 2 bases, with 12 bases sitting between them. CDR3 DNA sequence: TGCGCCAGCAGCCAAGAGCTAGCGTCAAACACAGATACGCAGTATTTT. Encoded protein: CASSQELASNTDTQYF.